What follows is one T cell receptor (beta chain) and its context. Assay: immunoSEQ multiplex PCR; the TCRdb copy retains only in-frame clones and omits some. The table has 250,000 to 350,000 clones, about 88% seen once. This entry comes from a study of blood T cell repertoires in COVID-19. CDR3 length equals 14 residues. Trimming took 3 bases from V and 1 from J, leaving 10 bases between them. Germline V gives CDR1 LGHDT, CDR2 YNNKEL (reference sequence). The chain is built from TRBV3-1 (or the pseudogene TRBV3-2) and TRBJ2-7; weak D call: TRBD1 (6 bases). The sample taken for sequencing was peripheral blood. The TCR originated in a human donor with COVID-19, enrolled during active disease. The donor label of this sample is uncertain. The CDR3 sequence: CASSQFRGSYEQYF. The CDR3 nucleotides are TGTGCCAGCAGCCAGTTCAGGGGTTCCTACGAGCAGTACTTC.